The present T cell receptor beta chain was sequenced within a study of blood T cell repertoires in COVID-19. Background on the study: Nucleic acid was either cDNA or gDNA, and it came from T cells, B-cell-depleted T cells, or PBMCs.

Profiling relied on immunoSEQ multiplex PCR, and the TCRdb table lists in-frame clones only, not all of them. The table includes 400,000 to 550,000 clones, about 85% detected once. Germline values: CDR1 ENHRY, CDR2 SYGVKD. V shed 7 bases and J shed 4 bases, with 16 bases lying between them. This CDR3 is 14 amino acids long. Cohort assignment relied on participant-reported clinical history. Material for sequencing was PBMCs or T cells enriched from blood (not recorded which). The clonotype comes from a woman aged 18-29 years with acute COVID-19. The rearrangement uses TRBV10-3 and TRBJ1-2; TRBD1 might be the D (6 bases). As DNA, the CDR3 is TGTGCCATCAAGGGGGGGGTAACGGGCTATGGCTACACCTTC. Translating gives CAIKGGVTGYGYTF.